This T cell receptor (beta chain) was recorded in a study of T cells in Graves' hyperthyroidism and ophthalmopathy. Study-wide context: Peripheral blood collection took place at initial diagnosis, before any treatment.

CDR3 length: 19 residues. The V end was cut by 6 bases, the J end by 5 bases, with 28 bases between. Participants, patients aged 18 to 65, had newly diagnosed hyperthyroidism with a duration under 2 months. Uncontrolled infection, other autoimmune disease, pregnancy or lactation disqualified patients from enrolment. This clonotype was detected ten times or more. What it binds is unknown. Regarding the study as a whole: Blood also carried most thyroid clonotypes expanded above 0.001.

Amplified regions were TCR beta CDR3 sequences from RNA transcripts. A set of HTBI primers served as the primers for a first-round RT-PCR of the TCR CDR3. One entry per CDR3 protein results from TCRdb running MiXCR on the multiplex PCR reads. The table records about 700,000 distinct CDR3 sequences, less than 15% of them present only once. The chain couples TRBV12-3 or TRBV12-4 to TRBJ1-4, with a possible D match to TRBD1 (6 bases). This receptor was taken from a woman aged 18-30 years with Graves' hyperthyroidism. Sequences were obtained from blood. CDR3 DNA sequence: TGTGCCAGCAGCCGCACCCGAATCACTCACAGGGTTGGAAATGAAAAACTGTTTTTT. It codes for CASSRTRITHRVGNEKLFF.